This TCR beta chain was recorded in a study of T cell repertoires in ileal Crohn's disease. Background on the study: Every patient was operated on for stricturing (about 60%) or penetrating (approximately 40%) complications. M6 samples are neoterminal ileum biopsies from postoperative colonoscopy. Whole-study results and caveats: High-frequency clones were more common in sorted CD8 than CD4 cells.

The data were produced by immunoSEQ multiplex PCR, yet TCRdb's version contains in-frame clones alone and is incomplete. The sample lists around 9,200 clones, 70% to 80% occurring once. Trimming pared 6 bases from V and 14 bases from J, leaving 13 bases between. Germline V gives CDR1 MNHNY, CDR2 SVGAGI (reference sequence). The CDR3 is 11 amino acids. The time point denotes: neoterminal ileum biopsy at postoperative endoscopy, about 6 months after surgery. Patients were adults with ileal or ileocolonic Crohn's disease needing resection. Regarding this clone: Its antigen is currently unknown.

The sample comprised ileal tissue. The clonotype was recovered from an adult with Crohn's disease. This chain connects TRBV6-6 to TRBJ2-2; D ambiguous. This CDR3 is CASRQSSFLFF. CDR3 bases: TGTGCCAGCAGACAATCTTCGTTTCTGTTTTTT.